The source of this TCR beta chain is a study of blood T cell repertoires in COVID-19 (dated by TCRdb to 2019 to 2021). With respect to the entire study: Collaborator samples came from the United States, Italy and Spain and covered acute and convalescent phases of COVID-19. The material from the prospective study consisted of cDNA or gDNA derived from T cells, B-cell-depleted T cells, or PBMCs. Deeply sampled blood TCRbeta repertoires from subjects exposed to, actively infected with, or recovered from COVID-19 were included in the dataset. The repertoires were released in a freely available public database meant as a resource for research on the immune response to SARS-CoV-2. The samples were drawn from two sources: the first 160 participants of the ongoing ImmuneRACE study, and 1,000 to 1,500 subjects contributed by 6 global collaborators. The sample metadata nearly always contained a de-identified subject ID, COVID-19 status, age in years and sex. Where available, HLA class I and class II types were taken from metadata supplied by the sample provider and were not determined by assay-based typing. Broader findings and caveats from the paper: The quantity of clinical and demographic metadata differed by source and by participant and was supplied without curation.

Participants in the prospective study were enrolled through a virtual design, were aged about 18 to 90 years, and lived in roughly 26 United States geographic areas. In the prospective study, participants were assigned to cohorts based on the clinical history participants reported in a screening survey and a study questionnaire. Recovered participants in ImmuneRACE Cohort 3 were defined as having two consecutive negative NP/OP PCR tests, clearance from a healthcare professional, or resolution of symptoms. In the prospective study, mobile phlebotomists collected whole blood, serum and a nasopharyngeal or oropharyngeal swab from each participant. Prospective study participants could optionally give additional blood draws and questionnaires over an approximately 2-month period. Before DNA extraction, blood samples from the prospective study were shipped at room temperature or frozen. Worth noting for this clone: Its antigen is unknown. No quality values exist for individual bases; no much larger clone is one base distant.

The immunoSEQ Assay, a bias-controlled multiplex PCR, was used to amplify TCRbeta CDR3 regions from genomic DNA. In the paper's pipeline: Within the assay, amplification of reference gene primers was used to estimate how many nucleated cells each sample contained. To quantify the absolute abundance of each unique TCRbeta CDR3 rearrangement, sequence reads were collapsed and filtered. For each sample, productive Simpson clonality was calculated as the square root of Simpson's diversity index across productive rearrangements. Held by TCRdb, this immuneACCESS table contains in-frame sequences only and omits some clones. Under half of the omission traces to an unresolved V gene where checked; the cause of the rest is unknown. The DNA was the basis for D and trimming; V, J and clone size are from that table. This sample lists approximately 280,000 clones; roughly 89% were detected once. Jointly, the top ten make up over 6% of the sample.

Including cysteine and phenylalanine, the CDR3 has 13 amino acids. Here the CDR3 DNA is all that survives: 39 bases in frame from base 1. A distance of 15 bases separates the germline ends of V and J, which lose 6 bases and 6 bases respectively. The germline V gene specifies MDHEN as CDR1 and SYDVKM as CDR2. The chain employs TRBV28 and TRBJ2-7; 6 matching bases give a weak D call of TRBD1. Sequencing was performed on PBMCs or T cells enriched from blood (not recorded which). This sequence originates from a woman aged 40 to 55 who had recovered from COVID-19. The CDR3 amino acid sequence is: CASSPEGVSEQYF. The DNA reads TGTGCCAGCAGCCCAGAGGGGGTTAGCGAGCAGTACTTC.